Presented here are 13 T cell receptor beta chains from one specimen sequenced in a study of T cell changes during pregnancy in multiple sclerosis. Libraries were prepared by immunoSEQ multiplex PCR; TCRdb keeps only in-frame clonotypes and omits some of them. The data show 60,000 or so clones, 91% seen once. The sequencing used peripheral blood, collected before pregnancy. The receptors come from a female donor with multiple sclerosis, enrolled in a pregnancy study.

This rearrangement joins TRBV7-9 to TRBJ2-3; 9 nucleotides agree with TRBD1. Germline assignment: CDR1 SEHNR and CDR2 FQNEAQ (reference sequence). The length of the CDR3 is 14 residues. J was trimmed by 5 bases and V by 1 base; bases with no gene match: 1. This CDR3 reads CASSLDRGLDTQYF. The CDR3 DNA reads TGTGCCAGCAGCTTAGACAGGGGGCTAGATACGCAGTATTTT. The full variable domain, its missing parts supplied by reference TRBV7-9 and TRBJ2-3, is DTGVSQNPRHKITKRGQNVTFRCDPISEHNRLYWYRQTLGQGPEFLTYFQNEAQLEKSRLLSDRFSAERPKGSFSTLEIQRTEQGDSAMYLCASSLDRGLDTQYFGPGTRLTVL.

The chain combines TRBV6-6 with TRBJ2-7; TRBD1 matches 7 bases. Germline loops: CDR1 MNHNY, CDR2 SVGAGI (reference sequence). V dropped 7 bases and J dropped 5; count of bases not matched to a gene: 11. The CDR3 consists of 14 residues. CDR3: CASTTDRRYDEQYF. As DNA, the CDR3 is TGTGCCAGCACCACGGACAGGAGATACGACGAGCAGTACTTC.

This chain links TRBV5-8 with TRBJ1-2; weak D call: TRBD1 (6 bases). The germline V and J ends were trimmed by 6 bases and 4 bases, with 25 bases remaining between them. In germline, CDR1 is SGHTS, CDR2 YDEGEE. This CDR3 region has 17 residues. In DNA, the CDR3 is TGTGCCAGCAACACAAAGCTTGGTTTACAGGGACGCTATGGCTACACCTTC. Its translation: CASNTKLGLQGRYGYTF. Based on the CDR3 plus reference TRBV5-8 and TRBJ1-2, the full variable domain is EAGVTQSPTHLIKTRGQQATLRCSPISGHTSVYWYQQALGLGLQFLLWYDEGEERNRGNFPPRFSGRQFPNYSSELNVNALELEDSALYLCASNTKLGLQGRYGYTFGSGTRLTVV.

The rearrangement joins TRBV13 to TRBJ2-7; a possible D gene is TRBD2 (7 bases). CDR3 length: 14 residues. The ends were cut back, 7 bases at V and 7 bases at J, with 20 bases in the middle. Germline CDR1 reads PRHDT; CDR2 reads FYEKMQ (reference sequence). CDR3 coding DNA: TGTGCCAGCAATTTAAGGGGGGGACCCGTGGAGCAGTACTTC. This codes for CASNLRGGPVEQYF.

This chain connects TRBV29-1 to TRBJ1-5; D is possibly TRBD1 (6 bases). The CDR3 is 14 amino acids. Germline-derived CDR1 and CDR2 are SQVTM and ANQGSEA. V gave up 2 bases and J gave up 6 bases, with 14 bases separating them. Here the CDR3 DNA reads TGCAGCGTTGAAATCCCGGGGGGCGTTCAGCCCCAGCATTTT. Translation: CSVEIPGGVQPQHF.

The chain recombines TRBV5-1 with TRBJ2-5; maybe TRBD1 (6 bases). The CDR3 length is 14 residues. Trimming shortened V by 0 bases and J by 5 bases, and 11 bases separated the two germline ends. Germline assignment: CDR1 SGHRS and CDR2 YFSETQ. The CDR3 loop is CASSLAGARETQYF. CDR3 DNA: TGCGCCAGCAGCTTGGCAGGGGCGAGGGAGACCCAGTACTTC.

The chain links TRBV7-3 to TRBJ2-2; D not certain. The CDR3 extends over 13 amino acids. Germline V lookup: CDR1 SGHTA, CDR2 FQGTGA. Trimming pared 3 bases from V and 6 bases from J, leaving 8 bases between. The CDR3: CASSFRSPGELFF. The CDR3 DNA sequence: TGTGCCAGCAGCTTTAGAAGTCCCGGGGAGCTGTTTTTT.

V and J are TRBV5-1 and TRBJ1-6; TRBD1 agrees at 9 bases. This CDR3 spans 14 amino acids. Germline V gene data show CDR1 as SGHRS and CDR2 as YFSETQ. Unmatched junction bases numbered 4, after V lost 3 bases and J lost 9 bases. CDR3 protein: CASSSDRGGSPLHF. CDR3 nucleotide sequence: TGCGCCAGCAGCTCCGACAGGGGGGGTTCACCCCTCCACTTT. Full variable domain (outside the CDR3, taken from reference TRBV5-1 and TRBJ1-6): KAGVTQTPRYLIKTRGQQVTLSCSPISGHRSVSWYQQTPGQGLQFLFEYFSETQRNKGNFPGRFSGRQFSNSRSEMNVSTLELGDSALYLCASSSDRGGSPLHFGNGTRLTVT.

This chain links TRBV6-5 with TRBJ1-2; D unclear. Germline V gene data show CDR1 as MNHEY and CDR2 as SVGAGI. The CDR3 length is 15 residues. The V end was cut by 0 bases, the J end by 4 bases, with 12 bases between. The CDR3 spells CASSYSEGWGYGYTF. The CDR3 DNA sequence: TGTGCCAGCAGTTACTCCGAGGGATGGGGCTATGGCTACACCTTC.

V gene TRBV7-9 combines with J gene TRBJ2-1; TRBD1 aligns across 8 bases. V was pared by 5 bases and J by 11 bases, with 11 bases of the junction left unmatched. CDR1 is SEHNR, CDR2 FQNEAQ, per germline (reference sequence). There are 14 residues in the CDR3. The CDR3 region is CASSPSQRTGKQFF. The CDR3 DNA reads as TGTGCCAGCAGCCCCAGCCAGAGGACAGGGAAGCAGTTCTTC.

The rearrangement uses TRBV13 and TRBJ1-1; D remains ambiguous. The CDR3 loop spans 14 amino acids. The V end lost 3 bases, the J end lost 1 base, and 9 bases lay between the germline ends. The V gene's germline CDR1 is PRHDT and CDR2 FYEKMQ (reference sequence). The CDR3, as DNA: TGTGCCAGCAGCTTGTTGGGAGAGAACACTGAAGCTTTCTTT. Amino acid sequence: CASSLLGENTEAFF.

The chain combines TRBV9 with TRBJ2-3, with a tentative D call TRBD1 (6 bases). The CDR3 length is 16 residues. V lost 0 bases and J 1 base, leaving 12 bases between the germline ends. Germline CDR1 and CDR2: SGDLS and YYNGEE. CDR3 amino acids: CASSVVGQRRTDTQYF. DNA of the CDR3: TGTGCCAGCAGCGTAGTGGGACAAAGACGCACAGATACGCAGTATTTT. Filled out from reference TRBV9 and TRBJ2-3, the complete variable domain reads DSGVTQTPKHLITATGQRVTLRCSPRSGDLSVYWYQQSLDQGLQFLIQYYNGEERAKGNILERFSAQQFPDLHSELNLSSLELGDSALYFCASSVVGQRRTDTQYFGPGTRLTVL.

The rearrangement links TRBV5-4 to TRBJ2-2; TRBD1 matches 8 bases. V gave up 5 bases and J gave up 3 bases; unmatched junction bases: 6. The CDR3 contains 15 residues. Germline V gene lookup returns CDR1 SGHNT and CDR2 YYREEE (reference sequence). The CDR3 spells CASRPWDRYTGELFF. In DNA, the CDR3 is TGTGCCAGCAGGCCCTGGGACAGGTACACCGGGGAGCTGTTTTTT.